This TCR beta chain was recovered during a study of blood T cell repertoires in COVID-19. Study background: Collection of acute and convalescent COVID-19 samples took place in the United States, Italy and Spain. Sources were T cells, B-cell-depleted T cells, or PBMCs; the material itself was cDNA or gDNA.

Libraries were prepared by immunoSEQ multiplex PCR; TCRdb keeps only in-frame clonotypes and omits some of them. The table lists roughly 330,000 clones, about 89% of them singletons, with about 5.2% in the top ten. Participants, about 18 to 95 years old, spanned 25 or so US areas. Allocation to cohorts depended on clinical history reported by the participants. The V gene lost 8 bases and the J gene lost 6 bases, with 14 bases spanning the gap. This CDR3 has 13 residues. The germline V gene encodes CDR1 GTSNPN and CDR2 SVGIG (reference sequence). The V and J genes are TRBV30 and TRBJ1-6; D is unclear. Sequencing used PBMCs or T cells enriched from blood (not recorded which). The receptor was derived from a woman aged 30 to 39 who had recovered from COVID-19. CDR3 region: CAGRQEFNSPLHF. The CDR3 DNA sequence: TGTGCCGGTCGGCAGGAATTTAATTCACCCCTCCACTTT.